The T cell receptor beta chain described here comes from a study of technical replicates of blood from a few donors. CDR1 and CDR2 (germline): MGHDK, SYGVNS. The CDR3 sequence is 18 residues long. Deletions cut 2 bases from V and 6 bases from J, with 23 bases between. Clones were sequenced by immunoSEQ multiplex PCR, and TCRdb holds only the in-frame ones, with some missing. Among around 97,000 clones, approximately 96% were seen once, and the ten largest hold about 0.35%. Sequenced input: T cells isolated from PBMCs. This TCR derives from a human donor in good health. The chain carries TRBV25-1 and TRBJ2-1, with D possibly matching TRBD1 (7 bases). CDR3 DNA sequence: TGTGCCAGCAGTGAAATCTACGAGGAGGGACAGCAGTTCAATGAGCAGTTCTTC. It yields the protein CASSEIYEEGQQFNEQFF.